One T cell receptor beta chain is described in this entry. Its antigen is not known. The donors comprised healthy bone marrow donors. The data derive from a study of cytomegalovirus exposure and HLA in healthy donors. Study information: Approximately 83 million unique TCRs from HLA-typed donors were held in an early data release. Regarding the study as a whole: Cytomegalovirus status was reportedly diagnosed by the classifier with high specificity and sensitivity. The listing of roughly 160 TCR beta chains classed them as cytomegalovirus-associated.

Between the trimmed V and J ends, which lost 4 bases and 8 bases, there was a span of 12 bases. Germline values: CDR1 GTSNPN, CDR2 SVGIG (reference sequence). This CDR3 contains 12 residues. The primer mix had 60 Vbeta and 13 Jbeta primers. Repertoires were generated with immunoSEQ multiplex PCR, while TCRdb's copy carries only in-frame clones and drops some. The sample lists around 100,000 clones, just under 70% occurring once. Sequenced sample: PBMCs. The genes are TRBV30 and TRBJ2-1; weak D call: TRBD1 (5 bases). The receptor was derived from a man aged 25-40 years in good health and CMV-seropositive. CDR3 loop: CAWKRDSDEQFF. CDR3 bases: TGTGCCTGGAAGAGAGACAGCGATGAGCAGTTCTTC. The full variable domain, in which reference TRBV30 and TRBJ2-1 provide the parts outside the CDR3, is SQTIHQWPATLVQPVGSPLSLECTVEGTSNPNLYWYRQAAGRGLQLLFYSVGIGQISSEVPQNLSASRPQDRQFILSSKKLLLSDSGFYLCAWKRDSDEQFFGPGTRLTVL.